The 3 T cell receptor beta chains listed next were all sequenced from one sample in a study of cytomegalovirus exposure and HLA in healthy donors. Primers: 60 Vbeta forward and 13 Jbeta reverse. TCRdb's copy holds only in-frame clones and misses some; the assay was immunoSEQ multiplex PCR. The sample has approximately 140,000 clones; 70% to 80% are singletons. The sequencing sample was made of PBMCs. The source of these receptors is a man aged 45-65 years in good health and CMV-seropositive.

The V call is TRBV4-1, the J call TRBJ2-7, with 9 bases aligning to TRBD1. CDR1 is MGHRA, CDR2 YSYEKL, per germline. This CDR3 is built from 16 residues. The V and J ends lost 5 bases and 3 bases, in that order; junction bases with no gene match: 11. The CDR3 nucleotides read TGCGCCAGCAGCAGAGGTAATCCGGGACAGGGCTACGAGCAGTACTTC. Protein sequence: CASSRGNPGQGYEQYF.

V and J are TRBV10-3 and TRBJ2-5; no firm D call. V dropped 0 bases and J dropped 4 bases, with 9 bases sitting between them. There are 14 residues in the CDR3. Germline V gives CDR1 ENHRY, CDR2 SYGVKD. The CDR3 loop is CAISESLGRETQYF. CDR3 in DNA: TGTGCCATCAGTGAGTCGCTGGGCCGAGAGACCCAGTACTTC.

This chain connects TRBV19 to TRBJ1-1; TRBD1 aligns across 7 bases. There are 13 residues in the CDR3. J lost 5 bases, V lost 4 bases, and 4 bases had no gene match. Germline assignment: CDR1 LNHDA and CDR2 SQIVND (reference sequence). The CDR3 loop reads CASSTQTGTEAFF. The CDR3 DNA sequence: TGTGCCAGTAGTACCCAGACAGGGACTGAAGCTTTCTTT.